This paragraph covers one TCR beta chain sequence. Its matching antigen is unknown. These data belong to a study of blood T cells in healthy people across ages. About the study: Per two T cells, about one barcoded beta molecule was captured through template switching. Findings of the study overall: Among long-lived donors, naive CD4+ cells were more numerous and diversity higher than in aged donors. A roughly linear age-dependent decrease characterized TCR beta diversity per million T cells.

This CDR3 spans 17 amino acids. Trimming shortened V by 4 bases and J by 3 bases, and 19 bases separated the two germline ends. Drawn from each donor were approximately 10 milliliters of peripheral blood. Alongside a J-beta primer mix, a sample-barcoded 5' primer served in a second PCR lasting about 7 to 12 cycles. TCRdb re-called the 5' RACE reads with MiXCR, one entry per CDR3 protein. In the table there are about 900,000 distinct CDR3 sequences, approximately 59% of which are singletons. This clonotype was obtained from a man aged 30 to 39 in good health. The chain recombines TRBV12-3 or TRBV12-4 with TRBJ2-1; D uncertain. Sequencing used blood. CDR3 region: CASSYIMGTGRYNEQFF. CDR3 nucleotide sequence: TGTGCCAGCAGTTATATTATGGGCACGGGCCGCTACAATGAGCAGTTCTTC.